This record concerns one T cell receptor beta chain sequence. Its antigen is not identified. Collection of lesional scalp punch biopsies and peripheral blood was performed in alopecia areata patients. Isolated RNA was reverse transcribed into cDNA used as the sequencing template. Only in-frame clones appear in the TCRdb table, and some are missing; sequencing was by immunoSEQ multiplex PCR. The data contain 12,000 or so clones, approximately 60% of them seen just once; the ten biggest clones take up more than 12%. The CDR3 length is 13 residues. Trimming cost V 6 bases and J 3 bases, with 11 bases left between them. Germline V gene lookup returns CDR1 LNHDA and CDR2 SQIVND (reference sequence). These data are taken from a study of CD8+ T cells in alopecia areata. Findings and limits, study-wide: Relative to normal scalp, lesional scalp, especially alopecia totalis/universalis, showed higher clonality.

The sequenced material came from skin. The V gene is TRBV19, the J gene TRBJ1-1; D is perhaps TRBD1 (6 bases). This receptor was obtained from a human donor with alopecia areata. CDR3 nucleotides: TGTGCCAGTAGAGATAGGGGGTACACTGAAGCTTTCTTT. Protein: CASRDRGYTEAFF.